These 28 T cell receptor beta chains came from one sample sequenced in a study of shared T cell receptors in the human thymus. Profiling relied on immunoSEQ multiplex PCR, and the TCRdb table lists in-frame clones only, not all of them. The table has 500,000 to 850,000 clones, around 87% seen once. The same data also contributed to another study, on human thymus T cells.

The sample taken for sequencing was thymocytes. The receptors here all came from a boy in the first two years of life with a congenital heart defect.

V usage is TRBV5-4 and J usage is TRBJ2-7; weak D call: TRBD1 (6 bases). This CDR3 region has 13 residues. The germline CDR1 and CDR2 sequences are SGHNT and YYREEE (reference sequence). Trimming removed 1 base at V and 3 bases at J, with 8 bases between. CDR3 nucleotide sequence: TGTGCCAGCAGCTTGATAGGGGGCTACGAGCAGTACTTC. It encodes CASSLIGGYEQYF.

Here the CDR3 reads CASSSPREETQYF. The CDR3 DNA follows: TGCGCCAGCAGCTCACCCAGGGAAGAGACCCAGTACTTC. This chain joins TRBV5-1 and TRBJ2-5; perhaps TRBD1 as D (5 bases). The V and J ends lost 3 bases and 3 bases respectively, with 9 bases between them. Germline V gene sequence: CDR1 SGHRS, CDR2 YFSETQ. The CDR3 has 13 amino acids.

The rearrangement uses TRBV19 and TRBJ2-1; 7 bases fit TRBD1. Germline CDR1 is LNHDA and CDR2 is SQIVND (reference sequence). The CDR3 length is 15 residues. The J segment lost 2 bases and the V segment lost 10 bases, leaving 11 bases of the junction unmatched. CDR3 residues: CATSLDRAPYNEQFF. The CDR3 DNA reads TGTGCCACTAGCCTAGACAGGGCCCCCTACAATGAGCAGTTCTTC. Full variable domain (rest looked up from reference TRBV19 and TRBJ2-1): DGGITQSPKYLFRKEGQNVTLSCEQNLNHDAMYWYRQDPGQGLRLIYYSQIVNDFQKGDIAEGYSVSREKKESFPLTVTSAQKNPTAFYLCATSLDRAPYNEQFFGPGTRLTVL.

The V and J genes are TRBV5-6 and TRBJ1-2, with D perhaps TRBD1 (5 bases). V gave up 0 bases and J gave up 3 bases, with 21 bases separating them. Germline CDR1 reads SGHDT; CDR2 reads YYEEEE. The CDR3 has 18 residues. As DNA, the CDR3 is TGTGCCAGCAGCTTGGAGGGGAGTATGGAGGGCCGGGACTATGGCTACACCTTC. Protein product: CASSLEGSMEGRDYGYTF.

The chain couples TRBV2 to TRBJ2-1; 10 bases fit TRBD2. This CDR3 has 15 residues. Germline CDR1 and CDR2: SNHLY and FYNNEI. The trim removed 6 bases at V and 3 bases at J, leaving 5 bases unmatched. The CDR3 loop reads CASRPLAGDYNEQFF. CDR3 in DNA: TGTGCCAGCAGGCCTCTAGCGGGAGACTACAATGAGCAGTTCTTC.

This chain connects TRBV5-4 to TRBJ2-7, with 9 nucleotides matching TRBD1. The CDR3 contains 16 residues. The V and J ends lost 2 bases and 7 bases, in that order; junction bases with no gene match: 13. Germline assignment: CDR1 SGHNT and CDR2 YYREEE (reference sequence). CDR3 sequence reads: CASSFLRGQGLREQYF. The CDR3 DNA reads as TGTGCCAGCAGCTTTCTGAGGGGACAGGGATTAAGGGAGCAGTACTTC.

The genes are TRBV7-9 and TRBJ1-1; D gene uncertain. CDR1 SEHNR and CDR2 FQNEAQ come from the germline V gene (reference sequence). The CDR3 is 13 residues long. V was cut by 3 bases and J by 6 bases, with 11 bases left in between. The CDR3 bases are TGTGCCAGCAGCTTTCCCTCCCCTCCTGAAGCTTTCTTT. Protein sequence: CASSFPSPPEAFF.

This clone occurred a few times. The genes are TRBV5-6 and TRBJ1-4; D not certain. V was shortened by 0 bases and J by 0 bases, with 6 bases between the two germline ends. The length of the CDR3 is 15 residues. CDR1 and CDR2 (germline): SGHDT, YYEEEE. The CDR3 region is CASSLVQATNEKLFF. DNA for the CDR3: TGTGCCAGCAGCTTGGTCCAGGCAACTAATGAAAAACTGTTTTTT.

The CDR3 coding sequence is TGCAGCGTTGAACTACTAGCGGGAGATACGCAGTATTTT. Translated: CSVELLAGDTQYF. V and J are TRBV29-1 and TRBJ2-3; 9 positions match TRBD2. J was trimmed by 5 bases and V by 2 bases; bases with no gene match: 2. From germline, CDR1 is SQVTM and CDR2 ANQGSEA. The CDR3 spans 13 residues.

This clone showed up just a few times. The V gene is TRBV14, the J gene TRBJ1-4; 7 bases are shared with TRBD1. V trimming: 4 bases; J trimming: 8 bases; junction bases outside the gene matches: 7. The CDR3 has 14 residues. Germline V gives CDR1 SGHDN, CDR2 FVKESK. DNA for the CDR3: TGTGCCAGCAGCCCTACAGGGGCGGGCGAAAAACTGTTTTTT. Its translation: CASSPTGAGEKLFF.

The chain has TRBV10-3 and TRBJ2-5, with D tentatively TRBD2 (6 bases). The J call may not be correct, given that the DNA end is closer to TRBJ2-7. Germline V lookup: CDR1 ENHRY, CDR2 SYGVKD. The CDR3 length is 17 residues. This CDR3 reads CAISDGASVGYSYEQYF. The CDR3 bases are TGTGCCATCAGTGATGGGGCTAGCGTTGGCTATAGCTACGAGCAGTACTTC.

The rearrangement uses TRBV7-2 and TRBJ1-1, with TRBD1 matching 8 bases. V lost 5 bases and J lost 5; bases outside the gene matches: 4. The CDR3 totals 13 residues. CDR1 is SGHTA and CDR2 is FQGNSA in the germline V gene. CDR3 in amino acids: CASSPRGLTEAFF. In DNA form, the CDR3 reads TGTGCCAGCAGCCCCAGGGGGCTTACTGAAGCTTTCTTT.

This clone has just a few counts. J is TRBJ2-7 and V is TRBV28, with 8 bases fitting TRBD1. V lost 5 bases and J lost 5; bases outside the gene matches: 11. Per germline, CDR1 MDHEN and CDR2 SYDVKM. The CDR3 length is 15 residues. CDR3 sequence: CASSLGTGPSNEQYF. In DNA form, the CDR3 reads TGTGCCAGCAGTCTCGGGACAGGTCCTTCTAACGAGCAGTACTTC.

The gene calls are TRBV9 and TRBJ2-7; 16 nucleotides align to TRBD2. CDR1 is SGDLS and CDR2 is YYNGEE in the germline V gene. The CDR3 length is 18 residues. The V segment lost 4 bases and the J segment 2 bases; nucleotides outside the gene matches: 9. The CDR3 reads CASSPGTSGRAYPYEQYF. CDR3 nucleotide sequence: TGTGCCAGCAGCCCCGGGACTAGCGGGAGGGCCTACCCCTACGAGCAGTACTTC. The entire variable domain, with the rest obtained from reference TRBV9 and TRBJ2-7, is as follows: DSGVTQTPKHLITATGQRVTLRCSPRSGDLSVYWYQQSLDQGLQFLIQYYNGEERAKGNILERFSAQQFPDLHSELNLSSLELGDSALYFCASSPGTSGRAYPYEQYFGPGTRLTVT.

The rearrangement joins TRBV7-8 to TRBJ2-5; tentative D call: TRBD2 (7 bases). Trimming stripped 3 bases from V and 4 bases from J, with 21 bases between. Germline V lookup: CDR1 SGHVS, CDR2 FQNEAQ. The CDR3 consists of 17 residues. The CDR3 DNA follows: TGTGCCAGCAGCTTCCAGCGTGGGAGGGGGAAGGCAGAGACCCAGTACTTC. Its translation: CASSFQRGRGKAETQYF.

This sequence joins TRBV28 and TRBJ1-2; 9 bases match TRBD1. Per germline, CDR1 MDHEN and CDR2 SYDVKM. This CDR3 contains 16 residues. Trimming took 6 bases from V and 0 from J; bases not matched to a gene: 8. CDR3 sequence: CASSLAQGATNYGYTF. CDR3 nucleotide sequence: TGTGCCAGCAGCCTAGCACAGGGGGCGACTAACTATGGCTACACCTTC.

The genes are TRBV10-3 and TRBJ2-3, with 12 bases matching TRBD2. Germline V lookup: CDR1 ENHRY, CDR2 SYGVKD. The CDR3 loop spans 20 amino acids. Trimming took 2 bases from V and 2 from J; bases not matched to a gene: 14. CDR3 bases: TGTGCCATCAGTGAGGGACTAGCGGGGAGCGTGGGGCTTTACACAGATACGCAGTATTTT. It translates to CAISEGLAGSVGLYTDTQYF.

This chain joins TRBV28 and TRBJ2-5, with 10 positions matching TRBD2. With V trimmed by 3 bases and J by 5 bases, 21 bases remained unmatched. Germline assignment: CDR1 MDHEN and CDR2 SYDVKM. This CDR3 is 20 amino acids long. In DNA form, the CDR3 reads TGTGCCAGCAGTTTTCCCCGCGGGGGGCTAGCGGGAGTAGGGAGGGAGACCCAGTACTTC. Protein sequence: CASSFPRGGLAGVGRETQYF.

This clone came up once. CDR3 DNA sequence: TGTGCCAGCAGCTATAAACAGGGGAATCAGCCCCAGCATTTT. It yields the protein CASSYKQGNQPQHF. The chain carries TRBV7-2 and TRBJ1-5, with TRBD1 matching over 7 bases. V shed 4 bases and J 4 bases; nucleotides not matched to a gene: 4. Germline V gene lookup returns CDR1 SGHTA and CDR2 FQGNSA. CDR3 size: 14 residues.

This chain connects TRBV27 to TRBJ1-1, with 10 bases matching TRBD1. The CDR3 has 16 amino acids. V shed 5 bases, J shed 4 bases, and the junction held 10 bases outside the gene matches. CDR1 MNHEY and CDR2 SMNVEV come from the germline V gene (reference sequence). The CDR3 here is CASSLGTGDWSTEAFF. In DNA form, the CDR3 reads TGTGCCAGCAGTCTCGGGACAGGGGATTGGAGCACTGAAGCTTTCTTT.

This sequence joins TRBV5-6 and TRBJ2-3; no reliable D call. The CDR3 is 12 residues long. V dropped 5 bases and J dropped 2 bases, with 6 bases sitting between them. The germline CDR1 and CDR2 sequences are SGHDT and YYEEEE. This CDR3 is CASSGTTDTQYF. CDR3 sequence (DNA): TGTGCCAGCAGTGGCACCACAGATACGCAGTATTTT.

The chain uses TRBV5-4 and TRBJ2-7, with 7 bases fitting TRBD1. The CDR3 is 14 amino acids. Germline V lookup: CDR1 SGHNT, CDR2 YYREEE (reference sequence). The trim removed 4 bases at V and 5 bases at J, leaving 9 bases unmatched. CDR3 nucleotide sequence: TGTGCCAGCAGCCTGGACAGGTCGCTCCACGAGCAGTACTTC. This codes for CASSLDRSLHEQYF. The full variable domain, completed using reference TRBV5-4 and TRBJ2-7, is ETGVTQSPTHLIKTRGQQVTLRCSSQSGHNTVSWYQQALGQGPQFIFQYYREEENGRGNFPPRFSGLQFPNYSSELNVNALELDDSALYLCASSLDRSLHEQYFGPGTRLTVT.

The rearrangement links TRBV4-3 to TRBJ1-2, with D unresolved. V lost 0 bases and J lost 3, with 17 bases in between. Germline CDR1 reads LGHNA; CDR2 reads YSLEER. This CDR3 spans 17 amino acids. The CDR3 reads CASSQDKREFGHYGYTF. For the CDR3, the DNA is TGCGCCAGCAGCCAAGATAAGCGGGAATTCGGGCACTATGGCTACACCTTC.

The chain employs TRBV5-6 and TRBJ2-6; perhaps TRBD1 as D (5 bases). Deletions cut 3 bases from V and 0 bases from J, with 19 bases between. This CDR3 contains 19 residues. CDR1 and CDR2 from the germline V gene are SGHDT and YYEEEE. CDR3 loop: CASSSPQDPGLSGANVLTF. In nucleotides, the CDR3 is TGTGCCAGCAGCTCCCCACAGGACCCTGGCCTCTCTGGGGCCAACGTCCTGACTTTC.

In nucleotides, the CDR3 is TGTGCCAGCACCCACCCGGTCCAAAAAAACATTCAGTACTTC. The encoded protein is CASTHPVQKNIQYF. The chain has TRBV27 and TRBJ2-4; D is uncertain. The CDR3 has 14 amino acids. V lost 7 bases and J lost 4, with 14 bases in between. Germline V gene data show CDR1 as MNHEY and CDR2 as SMNVEV (reference sequence).

The chain combines TRBV29-1 with TRBJ2-1, with TRBD1 matching over 9 bases. V gave up 4 bases and J gave up 7 bases; unmatched junction bases: 14. Germline V gene lookup returns CDR1 SQVTM and CDR2 ANQGSEA. The CDR3 has 16 residues. CDR3 residues: CSVGKPRDREINEQFF. The DNA for the CDR3 is TGCAGCGTTGGTAAACCCCGGGACAGGGAGATTAATGAGCAGTTCTTC.

This clone has a single count. This chain uses TRBV30 with TRBJ2-2, with D perhaps matching TRBD1 (6 bases). This CDR3 has 15 amino acids. The germline gives CDR1 GTSNPN, CDR2 SVGIG (reference sequence). Trimming pared 0 bases from V and 0 bases from J, leaving 8 bases between. CDR3 amino acids: CAWSVGTTNTGELFF. The DNA of the CDR3 is TGTGCCTGGAGTGTGGGGACAACGAACACCGGGGAGCTGTTTTTT.

This chain joins TRBV10-1 and TRBJ1-6, with TRBD1 matching 12 bases. V dropped 8 bases and J dropped 7; count of bases not matched to a gene: 6. CDR3 length: 15 residues. Germline CDR1 reads WNHNN; CDR2 reads SYGVQD (reference sequence). The CDR3 nucleotides are TGCGCCAGCGGGGACAGGGGGCGTTGGAATTCACCCCTCCACTTT. It codes for CASGDRGRWNSPLHF.